A single sample gave rise to the 25 T cell receptor beta chains below, sequenced in a study of a mutant IDH1 vaccine in newly diagnosed glioma. Time point in this sample: week 35, safety follow-up. The investigators gave 300 ug of mutant IDH1 20-mer peptide in each vaccine dose, together with topical imiquimod. Assay used: immunoSEQ multiplex PCR; TCRdb lists only in-frame clones, some missing. The sample shows around 44,000 clones, 70% to 85% of them seen only once. These receptors' targets are unknown. Here the sequenced sample was PBMCs, taken from a glioma patient whose treatment included an IDH1 peptide vaccine. Receptor source: a man aged 35 to 55 with glioma.

The chain carries TRBV4-1 and TRBJ2-6; no definite D call. The V end was cut by 0 bases, the J end by 4 bases, with 19 bases between. Germline V gene lookup returns CDR1 MGHRA and CDR2 YSYEKL. CDR3 length: 19 residues. The CDR3 region has the DNA TGCGCCAGCAGCCAAGACCTTTCACTCCCGGGCAGGGGGGCCAACGTCCTGACTTTC. Residues: CASSQDLSLPGRGANVLTF.

The chain joins TRBV23-1 to TRBJ1-1, with 7 bases identical to TRBD1. TRBV23-1 is an open reading frame, and its role is uncertain. The CDR3 totals 14 residues. Trimming cost V 4 bases and J 5 bases; bases outside gene matches: 7. As DNA, the CDR3 is TGCGCCAGCAGTCGGTTGACAGGGTTGACTGAAGCTTTCTTT. This gives the protein CASSRLTGLTEAFF.

The CDR3 DNA reads as TGTGCCAGTAGGCGAAACAGGGGAATGACAGATACGCAGTATTTT. It is translated as CASRRNRGMTDTQYF. The chain links TRBV19 to TRBJ2-3; 7 bases line up with TRBD1. V trimming: 6 bases; J trimming: 3 bases; junction bases outside the gene matches: 9. Looked up from germline, CDR1 is LNHDA and CDR2 is SQIVND (reference sequence). This CDR3 has 15 residues. Full variable domain (outside the CDR3, taken from reference TRBV19 and TRBJ2-3): DGGITQSPKYLFRKEGQNVTLSCEQNLNHDAMYWYRQDPGQGLRLIYYSQIVNDFQKGDIAEGYSVSREKKESFPLTVTSAQKNPTAFYLCASRRNRGMTDTQYFGPGTRLTVL.

A few counts support this clone. V usage is TRBV7-9 and J usage is TRBJ1-6, with D maybe TRBD1 (5 bases). CDR3 length: 15 amino acids. Germline V gives CDR1 SEHNR, CDR2 FQNEAQ (reference sequence). Trimming shortened V by 1 base and J by 7 bases, and 11 bases separated the two germline ends. CDR3 bases: TGTGCCAGCAGCTTAGTGGGGCAGCCGAATTCACCCCTCCACTTT. It is translated as CASSLVGQPNSPLHF. The variable domain in full, with the rest retrieved from reference TRBV7-9 and TRBJ1-6, is DTGVSQNPRHKITKRGQNVTFRCDPISEHNRLYWYRQTLGQGPEFLTYFQNEAQLEKSRLLSDRFSAERPKGSFSTLEIQRTEQGDSAMYLCASSLVGQPNSPLHFGNGTRLTVT.

The J gene is TRBJ2-7, the V gene TRBV23-1; D is possibly TRBD2 (6 bases). Being an ORF, TRBV23-1 has a function that is uncertain. The CDR3 is 18 amino acids. V was clipped by 0 bases and J by 7 bases, with 25 bases between them. The CDR3 loop reads CASSQSGSSGEGSGEQYF. For the CDR3, the DNA is TGCGCCAGCAGTCAATCCGGGAGTTCTGGCGAGGGCTCGGGAGAGCAGTACTTC.

This clone was counted only a few times. V is TRBV10-3 and J is TRBJ1-5; D may be TRBD1 (5 bases). This CDR3 is 15 amino acids long. CDR1 and CDR2 (germline): ENHRY, SYGVKD. V lost 9 bases and J 8 bases, leaving 23 bases between the germline ends. The CDR3 region has the DNA TGTGCCATATCGGAGGGGCTCTGGGAATCGGAGCCCCAGCATTTT. This sequence encodes CAISEGLWESEPQHF.

The chain carries TRBV18 and TRBJ1-2; 8 bases fit TRBD1. The CDR3 contains 13 residues. V gave up 6 bases and J gave up 8 bases; unmatched junction bases: 8. Looked up from germline, CDR1 is KGHSH and CDR2 is LQKENI. The CDR3 DNA reads as TGTGCCAGCTCGTATGACAGGGGTGACGGCTACACCTTC. Translated, it gives CASSYDRGDGYTF.

J is TRBJ1-5 and V is TRBV6-6; 7 positions match TRBD1. Per the germline V gene, CDR1 is MNHNY and CDR2 is SVGAGI (reference sequence). V lost 9 bases, J lost 4 bases, and 6 bases stayed unmatched. The CDR3 has 13 residues. Here the CDR3 reads CASLRTGNQPQHF. The CDR3 nucleotides read TGTGCCAGTCTACGGACAGGAAATCAGCCCCAGCATTTT.

The chain couples TRBV11-2 to TRBJ2-7; possible D gene TRBD2, 5 bases. This CDR3 comprises 15 residues. V was shortened by 0 bases and J by 3 bases, with 12 bases between the two germline ends. Germline V gives CDR1 SGHAT, CDR2 FQNNGV. CDR3 coding DNA: TGTGCCAGCAGCTTAGAATGGGCCGGGGACTACGAGCAGTACTTC. Amino acid sequence: CASSLEWAGDYEQYF.

The CDR3 nucleotides read TGTGCCAGCAGTCGGACAGGGTTGGGAAACACCATATATTTT. Translation gives CASSRTGLGNTIYF. The V and J genes are TRBV6-5 and TRBJ1-3; 8 bases are shared with TRBD1. The CDR3 totals 14 residues. Trimming took 5 bases from V and 4 from J; bases not matched to a gene: 4. Per germline, CDR1 MNHEY and CDR2 SVGAGI.

The chain couples TRBV30 to TRBJ1-5; no reliable D call. The CDR3 is 15 amino acids. V was trimmed by 0 bases and J by 3 bases, leaving 12 bases between them. Germline CDR1 reads GTSNPN; CDR2 reads SVGIG (reference sequence). The CDR3 loop reads CAWSVLGSFNQPQHF. The CDR3 DNA is TGTGCCTGGAGTGTATTGGGCAGCTTCAATCAGCCCCAGCATTTT.

Here the CDR3 DNA reads TGTGCCAGCAGCGCGGTACCGGGACAGGATTTCTATGGCTACACCTTC. Protein sequence: CASSAVPGQDFYGYTF. The rearrangement joins TRBV9 to TRBJ1-2; 8 positions match TRBD1. The CDR3 extends over 16 amino acids. J gave up 4 bases and V 3 bases, and 11 bases lay outside the gene matches. Germline lookup yields CDR1 SGDLS and CDR2 YYNGEE.

The chain recombines TRBV5-6 with TRBJ2-3, with no clear D. The CDR3 consists of 14 residues. Germline loops: CDR1 SGHDT, CDR2 YYEEEE. Trimming stripped 4 bases from V and 2 bases from J, with 11 bases between. The CDR3 sequence is CASSPPPHTDTQYF. The CDR3 DNA is TGTGCCAGCAGCCCCCCGCCTCACACAGATACGCAGTATTTT.

The chain employs TRBV4-1 and TRBJ1-1, with D possibly TRBD1 on 6 matching bases. V was cut by 1 base and J by 3 bases, with 18 bases left in between. The CDR3 covers 17 residues. Germline CDR1 reads MGHRA; CDR2 reads YSYEKL. CDR3 sequence (DNA): TGCGCCAGCAGCCAAGTAACACAGGGACGACAGGACACTGAAGCTTTCTTT. It yields the protein CASSQVTQGRQDTEAFF.

The chain carries TRBV18 and TRBJ1-5; 7 nucleotides line up with TRBD1. The CDR3 is 13 amino acids. CDR1 and CDR2 from the germline V gene are KGHSH and LQKENI. The trim removed 6 bases at V and 5 bases at J, leaving 4 bases unmatched. In nucleotides, the CDR3 is TGTGCCAGCTCCTCAACAGGGGATCAGCCCCAGCATTTT. It specifies CASSSTGDQPQHF.

Only a few counts were recorded for this clone. V usage is TRBV10-2 and J usage is TRBJ1-1; D gene ambiguous. Germline CDR1 and CDR2: WSHSY and SAAADI. The ends were cut back, 0 bases at V and 1 base at J, with 9 bases in the middle. The CDR3 has 15 amino acids. As DNA, the CDR3 is TGCGCCAGCAGTGAGTCGGTATTCGGGAACACTGAAGCTTTCTTT. This sequence encodes CASSESVFGNTEAFF.

The V call is TRBV30, the J call TRBJ1-1; D is unclear. V lost 0 bases to trimming and J lost 1 base, with 3 bases between them. The CDR3 extends over 12 amino acids. CDR1 GTSNPN and CDR2 SVGIG come from the germline V gene (reference sequence). The CDR3 here is CAWSVSNTEAFF. The CDR3 bases are TGTGCCTGGAGTGTCTCGAACACTGAAGCTTTCTTT.

The gene calls are TRBV25-1 and TRBJ1-1; D is perhaps TRBD1 (5 bases). The CDR3 covers 13 residues. Trimming cost V 6 bases and J 5 bases, with 13 bases left between them. Per germline, CDR1 MGHDK and CDR2 SYGVNS. CDR3: CASRYPGSTEAFF. The CDR3 coding sequence is TGTGCCAGCAGATACCCAGGGAGTACTGAAGCTTTCTTT.

This clone was found a few times. The CDR3 bases are TGTGCCAGCAGTGCCCACAATGAGCAGTTCTTC. Translated: CASSAHNEQFF. This chain joins TRBV2 and TRBJ2-1; D is undetermined. Germline loops: CDR1 SNHLY, CDR2 FYNNEI. With 4 bases removed from V and 5 bases from J, the gap between germline ends came to 3 bases. The CDR3 runs to 11 residues. The entire variable domain, with the rest obtained from reference TRBV2 and TRBJ2-1, is as follows: EPEVTQTPSHQVTQMGQEVILRCVPISNHLYFYWYRQILGQKVEFLVSFYNNEISEKSEIFDDQFSVERPDGSNFTLKIRSTKLEDSAMYFCASSAHNEQFFGPGTRLTVL.

The genes are TRBV2 and TRBJ2-7; 13 bases are shared with TRBD2. Unmatched junction bases numbered 8, after V lost 7 bases and J lost 2 bases. This CDR3 comprises 16 residues. CDR1 and CDR2 (germline): SNHLY, FYNNEI. The CDR3, as DNA: TGTGCCAGCAACGCCAGAGGACTAGCGGGGGCCTACGAGCAGTACTTC. This sequence encodes CASNARGLAGAYEQYF.

This rearrangement joins TRBV5-1 to TRBJ1-2, with no clear D. V was pared by 0 bases and J by 8 bases, with 14 bases between. The CDR3 contains 14 residues. Germline-derived CDR1 and CDR2 are SGHRS and YFSETQ. In DNA form, the CDR3 reads TGCGCCAGCAGCTTGGCGGGGAACTCGCGGGGCTACACCTTC. It yields the protein CASSLAGNSRGYTF.

The J gene is TRBJ1-2, the V gene TRBV21-1. TRBV21-1 is termed a pseudogene. This CDR3 region has 15 residues. CDR3: CASSPMDGAPDGYTF. DNA for the CDR3: TGTGCCAGCAGCCCAATGGACGGGGCGCCCGATGGCTACACCTTC.

This sequence joins TRBV6-5 and TRBJ2-7; 10 bases fit TRBD1. Trimming at V came to 0 bases and at J to 4 bases, leaving 3 bases not matched to a gene. This CDR3 spans 15 amino acids. Germline CDR1 MNHEY, CDR2 SVGAGI. The CDR3 DNA is TGTGCCAGCAGTTACTCTGGGACAGGGGTTTACGAGCAGTACTTC. It is translated as CASSYSGTGVYEQYF.

This chain links TRBV6-6 with TRBJ2-7; TRBD1 agrees at 9 bases. V lost 2 bases, J lost 3 bases, and 5 bases stayed unmatched. Germline V gene lookup returns CDR1 MNHNY and CDR2 SVGAGI (reference sequence). CDR3 size: 15 residues. The DNA for the CDR3 is TGTGCCAGCAGTTACGGGAGGGGACAGGGCTACGAGCAGTACTTC. This sequence encodes CASSYGRGQGYEQYF.

The chain couples TRBV4-1 to TRBJ2-5; D not resolved. The CDR3 covers 13 residues. Deletions cut 4 bases from V and 0 bases from J, with 6 bases between. CDR1 and CDR2 from the germline V gene are MGHRA and YSYEKL. DNA for the CDR3: TGCGCCAGCAGCCGTGCGGACCAAGAGACCCAGTACTTC. Protein sequence: CASSRADQETQYF.